This T cell receptor beta chain was identified during a study of identical twins. Study-wide results and caveats: High-abundance cord blood beta clonotypes had fewer insertions; memory repertoires showed none.

TCRdb ran MiXCR on the 5' RACE reads and lists one entry per CDR3 protein. The sample lists around 490,000 distinct CDR3 sequences; 14% were seen once. Trimming took off 2 bases at V and 7 bases at J, with 11 bases between the two ends. CDR3 size: 14 residues. The germline CDR1 and CDR2 sequences are SGHAT and FQNNGV. Points on this clonotype: No antigen is known for it.

The same sample was also studied in work on yellow fever vaccine responses in identical twins.

The rearrangement links TRBV11-2 to TRBJ1-4, with no clear D. The specimen sequenced was CD4+ T cells sorted from blood. This TCR was recovered from a woman under 30 in good health. The CDR3 DNA follows: TGTGCCAGCAGCTTAACGGGGAGTGGTGAAAAACTGTTTTTT. It specifies CASSLTGSGEKLFF. The entire variable domain, with the rest obtained from reference TRBV11-2 and TRBJ1-4, is as follows: EAGVAQSPRYKIIEKRQSVAFWCNPISGHATLYWYQQILGQGPKLLIQFQNNGVVDDSQLPKDRFSAERLKGVDSTLKIQPAKLEDSAVYLCASSLTGSGEKLFFGSGTQLSVL.